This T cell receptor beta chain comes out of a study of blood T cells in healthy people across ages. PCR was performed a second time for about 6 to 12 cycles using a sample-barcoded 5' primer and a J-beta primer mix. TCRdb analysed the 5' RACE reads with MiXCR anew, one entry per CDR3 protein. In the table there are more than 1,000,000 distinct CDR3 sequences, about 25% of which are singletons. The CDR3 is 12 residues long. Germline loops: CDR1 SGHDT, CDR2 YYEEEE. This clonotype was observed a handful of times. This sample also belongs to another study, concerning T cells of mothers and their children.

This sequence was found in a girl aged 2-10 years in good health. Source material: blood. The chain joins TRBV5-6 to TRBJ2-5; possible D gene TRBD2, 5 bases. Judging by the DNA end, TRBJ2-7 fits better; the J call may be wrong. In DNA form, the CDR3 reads TGTGCCAGCAGAGCGGACCACCACGAGCAGTACTTC. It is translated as CASRADHHEQYF.